The 8 T cell receptor beta chains below were found in one sample sequenced in a study of T cell responses to AZD1222 COVID-19 vaccine. Libraries were prepared by immunoSEQ multiplex PCR; TCRdb keeps only in-frame clonotypes and omits some of them. The sample lists 75,000 to 95,000 clones; 85% were seen once. Sequences were derived from peripheral blood, sampled 28 days after the second AZD1222 dose. All receptors come from an adult who received the AZD1222 COVID-19 vaccine.

The rearrangement joins TRBV7-8 to TRBJ1-1; D possibly corresponds to TRBD1 (6 bases). Per the germline V gene, CDR1 is SGHVS and CDR2 is FQNEAQ. Trimming stripped 3 bases from V and 1 base from J, with 9 bases between. The CDR3 is 14 amino acids. The CDR3 nucleotides read TGTGCCAGCAGCTTGGGACACCAGAACACTGAAGCTTTCTTT. It specifies CASSLGHQNTEAFF.

This clone was seen only a few times. The V gene is TRBV25-1, the J gene TRBJ2-1, with TRBD2 matching over 7 bases. The trim removed 7 bases at V and 6 bases at J, leaving 6 bases unmatched. Germline V gene data show CDR1 as MGHDK and CDR2 as SYGVNS. The CDR3 spans 13 residues. The CDR3: CASTVGTTNEQFF. The DNA for the CDR3 is TGTGCCAGCACGGTGGGGACTACCAATGAGCAGTTCTTC.

The V call is TRBV9, the J call TRBJ2-7; D tentatively reads TRBD1 or TRBD2 (5 bases each). The CDR3 has 15 amino acids. Germline CDR1 is SGDLS and CDR2 is YYNGEE. The V and J ends lost 0 bases and 7 bases respectively, with 17 bases between them. The CDR3 nucleotides are TGTGCCAGCAGCGTAGAAGGGACGGGGATGAGGGAGCAGTACTTC. Protein: CASSVEGTGMREQYF.

Only one count was recorded for this clone. This sequence joins TRBV6-2 or TRBV6-3 and TRBJ1-5; D gene uncertain. The CDR3 spans 12 residues. V shed 2 bases and J shed 5 bases, with 4 bases lying between them. Germline CDR1 is MNHEY and CDR2 is SVGEGT. The CDR3 DNA sequence: TGTGCCAGCAGTTACGCCTATCAGCCCCAGCATTTT. It specifies CASSYAYQPQHF.

The V and J genes are TRBV15 and TRBJ2-5; the D is unclear. Deletions cut 3 bases from V and 4 bases from J, with 18 bases between. Germline assignment: CDR1 LNHNV and CDR2 YYDKDF (reference sequence). This CDR3 region has 16 residues. The CDR3 bases are TGTGCCACCAGCAGCCCGGTTTCAGGTCGAGGAGAGACCCAGTACTTC. Translated: CATSSPVSGRGETQYF.

This clone was seen only a few times. This sequence joins TRBV18 and TRBJ1-2; 7 positions match TRBD1. CDR1 and CDR2 from the germline V gene are KGHSH and LQKENI. The CDR3 is made up of 17 amino acids. The junction had 13 bases not matched to a gene; V was cut back by 1 base and J by 5 bases. The CDR3 protein is CASSPLPPGTATYGYTF. CDR3 DNA: TGTGCCAGCTCACCACTCCCTCCCGGGACAGCTACTTATGGCTACACCTTC.

The gene calls are TRBV6-5 and TRBJ2-1; 10 bases are shared with TRBD2. The CDR3 consists of 16 residues. Germline V gives CDR1 MNHEY, CDR2 SVGAGI. The V and J ends lost 4 bases and 4 bases, in that order; junction bases with no gene match: 7. CDR3 in DNA: TGTGCCAGCAGTTCCCCCCCTAGCGGGAGTTACAATGAGCAGTTCTTC. It specifies CASSSPPSGSYNEQFF.

The V gene is TRBV6-2 or TRBV6-3, the J gene TRBJ2-7; tentative D call: TRBD2 (5 bases). CDR3 length: 15 residues. Germline CDR1 is MNHEY and CDR2 is SVGEGT. Trimming took 5 bases from V and 0 from J, leaving 14 bases between them. In DNA form, the CDR3 reads TGTGCCAGCAGTAGTCCGGGGTCGGGCTCCTACGAGCAGTACTTC. This gives the protein CASSSPGSGSYEQYF.